The 18 T cell receptor beta chains presented below share a single source sample, sequenced in a study of breast tumors, draining lymph nodes, adjacent tissues. Breast cancer patients provided tissue from their axillary draining lymph nodes. TCRdb processed the multiplex PCR reads anew with MiXCR; each CDR3 protein has one entry. The table includes about 230,000 distinct CDR3 sequences, less than 40% detected once. Input material: axillary lymph node tissue. The origin of the receptors is a female donor with breast cancer. Some clones in this sample may be carry-over from other donors' samples.

With regard to this clonotype: A much larger clone lies a single base off, so this may be a read error. The chain has TRBV13 and TRBJ2-1; maybe TRBD2 (5 bases). The CDR3 runs 17 residues. Deletions cut 5 bases from V and 0 bases from J, with 17 bases between. Germline CDR1 is PRHDT and CDR2 is FYEKMQ (reference sequence). The chain's CDR3 is CASSQPAVPSSYNEQFF. DNA of the CDR3: TGTGCCAGCAGCCAACCAGCGGTACCGAGCTCCTACAATGAGCAGTTCTTC.

V usage is TRBV9 and J usage is TRBJ2-5; the D is unclear. This CDR3 spans 13 amino acids. The V gene's germline CDR1 is SGDLS and CDR2 YYNGEE. V was trimmed by 0 bases and J by 8 bases, leaving 11 bases between them. The CDR3 reads CASSVGSRGTQYF. The CDR3 nucleotides read TGTGCCAGCAGCGTAGGGTCAAGAGGAACCCAGTACTTC.

This clonotype was seen just once. It may be a read error: a sequence one base away is much more abundant. V is TRBV28 and J is TRBJ2-7, with 7 bases matching TRBD2. The CDR3 is 14 residues long. Germline loops: CDR1 MDHEN, CDR2 SYDVKM. The CDR3 nucleotides are TGTGCCAGCGGCCGGGACTATTACTCCTACGAGCAGCACTTC. Its protein product is CASGRDYYSYEQHF.

This clonotype was seen ten or more times. The J gene is TRBJ1-5, the V gene TRBV11-3, with 10 bases that match TRBD1. This CDR3 is 15 amino acids long. CDR1 and CDR2 from the germline V gene are SGHNT and YENEEA. The V segment lost 0 bases and the J segment 7 bases; nucleotides outside the gene matches: 3. The CDR3 DNA sequence: TGTGCCAGCAGCTTAGACGGGACAGGGGTACAGCCCCAGCATTTT. Protein sequence: CASSLDGTGVQPQHF.

Turning to this clonotype: The junction and the germline gene differ at one end; a read error may be behind it. The V gene is TRBV2, the J gene TRBJ2-1; TRBD2 aligns across 8 bases. The CDR3 is 15 residues long. Germline values: CDR1 SNHLY, CDR2 FYNNEI. For the CDR3, the DNA is TGTGCCAGCAGTGAGGGTGCAGCGGGAGTGGAGGAGCAGCTCTTC. Its translation is CASSEGAAGVEEQLF.

This clonotype was seen many times. The V gene is TRBV24-1, the J gene TRBJ1-2; 7 bases are shared with TRBD1. V was pared by 4 bases and J by 6 bases, with 7 bases of the junction left unmatched. The CDR3 length is 14 residues. The germline gives CDR1 KGHDR, CDR2 SFDVKD. CDR3 nucleotides: TGTGCCACCAGTGAGACAGGGAGGTATGATGGCTACACCTTC. This encodes CATSETGRYDGYTF.

Ten or more counts support this clonotype. The chain couples TRBV7-2 to TRBJ2-5; tentative D call: TRBD2 (6 bases). Trimming removed 3 bases at V and 5 bases at J, with 7 bases between. The CDR3 extends over 12 amino acids. CDR1 is SGHTA and CDR2 is FQGNSA in the germline V gene. The CDR3 bases are TGTGCCAGCAGCTTTACTAGCGAGACCCAGTACTTC. Its translation: CASSFTSETQYF.

J is TRBJ1-5 and V is TRBV29-1, with 7 nucleotides matching TRBD1. The CDR3 contains 14 residues. V was clipped by 5 bases and J by 7 bases; unmatched bases: 11. Germline lookup yields CDR1 SQVTM and CDR2 ANQGSEA. The DNA for the CDR3 is TGCAGCGTTTCCAGGCAGGGGGGTGTACAGCCCCAGCATTTT. This sequence encodes CSVSRQGGVQPQHF.

This clonotype showed up many times. The chain uses TRBV11-3 and TRBJ2-3; perhaps TRBD2 as D (6 bases). The germline gives CDR1 SGHNT, CDR2 YENEEA. Trimming removed 0 bases from V and 6 bases from J, with 16 bases in between. The CDR3 is 16 residues long. The CDR3 nucleotides are TGTGCCAGCAGCTTAGACACGGCCAGCGGGTTCGATACGCAGTATTTT. As protein: CASSLDTASGFDTQYF.

In regard to this clonotype: Mismatch with germline at one junction end may stem from a read error. This sequence joins TRBV25-1 and TRBJ2-1, with TRBD1 as a possible D gene (6 bases). The CDR3 length is 14 residues. Germline lookup yields CDR1 MGHDK and CDR2 SYGVNS. Here the CDR3 DNA reads TGTGCCAGCAGTACAGGGATAGGGCACAATGACCTCTTCTTT. Protein: CASSTGIGHNDLFF.

This clonotype was observed many times. This may be a read error, as it is one base from a much larger clone. CDR3 DNA: TGTGCCAGCAGCGATAACAGGCTAGGCACAGATACGCAGTATTTT. Translated, it gives CASSDNRLGTDTQYF. The chain is built from TRBV7-8 and TRBJ2-3, with D perhaps matching TRBD1 (5 bases). The CDR3 is made up of 15 amino acids. Deletions cut 5 bases from V and 1 base from J, with 13 bases between. Germline V CDR1 and CDR2: SGHVS, FQNEAQ.

This clonotype appeared many times. The chain combines TRBV20-1 with TRBJ2-1, with unresolved D. Germline assignment: CDR1 DFQATT and CDR2 SNEGSKA (reference sequence). Trimming took 1 base from V and 7 from J, leaving 8 bases between them. This CDR3 has 12 amino acids. This chain's CDR3 is CSARGFRNEQFF. The CDR3 DNA reads as TGCAGTGCTAGAGGGTTCCGGAATGAGCAGTTCTTC.

The chain employs TRBV2 and TRBJ1-4; TRBD1 might be the D (6 bases). V shed 4 bases and J shed 3 bases, with 9 bases lying between them. Germline V gene sequence: CDR1 SNHLY, CDR2 FYNNEI. The CDR3 sequence is 14 residues long. The CDR3 nucleotides read TGTGCCAGCAGTGTTGGACAGCCTAATGAAAAACTGTTTTTT. The encoded protein is CASSVGQPNEKLFF.

V is TRBV10-3 and J is TRBJ2-2; TRBD2 matches at 15 bases. This CDR3 has 16 residues. The germline CDR1 and CDR2 sequences are ENHRY and SYGVKD. After removal of 4 bases from V and 9 bases from J, the junction contained 6 bases not matched to a gene. This chain's CDR3 is CAISVGTSGRIRELFF. The CDR3 region has the DNA TGTGCCATCAGTGTGGGGACTAGCGGGAGGATAAGGGAGCTGTTTTTT.

The V and J genes are TRBV7-2 and TRBJ1-5, with TRBD1 matching over 7 bases. The CDR3 runs 16 residues. Per germline, CDR1 SGHTA and CDR2 FQGNSA. V was pared by 5 bases and J by 11 bases, with 18 bases of the junction left unmatched. CDR3 in DNA: TGTGCCAGCAGCACAGGGGCCAGAAGAAGTAAAGAGACCCAGCATTTT. It codes for CASSTGARRSKETQHF.

This clonotype was observed at least ten times. The chain combines TRBV30 with TRBJ1-6, with D possibly being TRBD1 (5 bases). Trimming shortened V by 0 bases and J by 7 bases, and 10 bases separated the two germline ends. This CDR3 has 14 amino acids. Germline CDR1 and CDR2: GTSNPN and SVGIG (reference sequence). For the CDR3, the DNA is TGTGCCTGGAGTGTAAGGCAGGGAAATTCACCCCTCCACTTT. Amino acids: CAWSVRQGNSPLHF.

This clonotype was counted ten times or more. This chain links TRBV6-6 with TRBJ2-5; 7 bases line up with TRBD2. V shed 2 bases, J shed 4 bases, and the junction held 7 bases outside the gene matches. Germline-derived CDR1 and CDR2 are MNHNY and SVGAGI (reference sequence). This CDR3 is 15 amino acids long. The CDR3 region is CASSYRLASRETQYF. CDR3 DNA sequence: TGTGCCAGCAGTTACCGACTAGCCTCTCGAGAGACCCAGTACTTC.

This clonotype occurred many times. This chain connects TRBV5-1 to TRBJ2-5; D tentatively fits TRBD1 or TRBD2 (5 bases each). The germline V gene encodes CDR1 SGHRS and CDR2 YFSETQ. With 4 bases removed from V and 5 bases from J, the gap between germline ends came to 15 bases. CDR3 size: 14 residues. CDR3 sequence (DNA): TGCGCCAGCAGCGTGGGGGTTTCGTCGGAGACCCAGTACTTC. This sequence encodes CASSVGVSSETQYF.